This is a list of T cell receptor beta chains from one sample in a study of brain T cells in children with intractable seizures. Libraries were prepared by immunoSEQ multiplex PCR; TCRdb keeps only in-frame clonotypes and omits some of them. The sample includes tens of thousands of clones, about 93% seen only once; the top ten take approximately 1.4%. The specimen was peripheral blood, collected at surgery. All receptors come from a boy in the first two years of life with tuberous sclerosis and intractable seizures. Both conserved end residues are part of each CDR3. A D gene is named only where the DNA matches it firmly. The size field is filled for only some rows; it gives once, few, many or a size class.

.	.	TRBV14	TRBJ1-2	TGTGCCAGCAGCCTTAACTACAGGGATGGCTACACCTTC	CASSLNYRDGYTF
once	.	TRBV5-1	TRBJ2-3	TGCGCCAGCAGCTCCCCCCCGCCTAGCACAGATACGCAGTATTTT	CASSSPPPSTDTQYF
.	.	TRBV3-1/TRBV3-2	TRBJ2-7	TGTGCCAGCAGCCCTTTCGGAGCTAACACCTACGAGCAGTACTTC	CASSPFGANTYEQYF
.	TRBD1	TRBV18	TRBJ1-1	TGTGCCAGCTCAAAGGACAGGGATAACACTGAAGCTTTCTTT	CASSKDRDNTEAFF
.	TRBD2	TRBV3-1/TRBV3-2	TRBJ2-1	TGTGCCAGCAGCCAAGATCCGGGGACTACTTGGTACAATGAGCAGTTCTTC	CASSQDPGTTWYNEQFF
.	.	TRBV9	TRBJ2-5	TGTGCCAGCAGTCGGGGCGGACGGTCCCCTGGTGAGACCCAGTACTTC	CASSRGGRSPGETQYF
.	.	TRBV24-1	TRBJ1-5	TGTGCCACCAGTGATTCAACAGGTCGGCAGCCCCAGCATTTT	CATSDSTGRQPQHF
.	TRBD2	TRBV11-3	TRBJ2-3	TGTGCCAGCAGCTTAGGACTAGCGGAAATCACAGATACGCAGTATTTT	CASSLGLAEITDTQYF
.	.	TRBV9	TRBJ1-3	TGTGCCAGCAGCGTAGTGTCGGTGGGAAACACCATATATTTT	CASSVVSVGNTIYF
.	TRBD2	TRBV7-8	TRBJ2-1	TGTGCCAGCAGCCCCCGGACTAGCGGGGGGGCTATATACAATGAGCAGTTCTTC	CASSPRTSGGAIYNEQFF
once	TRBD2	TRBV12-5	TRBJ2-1	TGTGCTAGTGGTTTGGTACTGTTAGGGGTGGGAGCGGGAAGCGACAATGAGCAGTTCTTC	CASGLVLLGVGAGSDNEQFF
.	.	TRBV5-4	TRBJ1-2	TGTGCCAGCAGCCCGGGGGTCAGCTATGGCTACACCTTC	CASSPGVSYGYTF
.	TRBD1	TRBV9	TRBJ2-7	TGTGCCAGCAGCGTCGGACAGGGGGCCTACGAGCAGTACTTC	CASSVGQGAYEQYF
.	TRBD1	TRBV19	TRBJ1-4	TGTGCCAGTCGCGGACAGGACCGTATAGAAAAACTGTTTTTT	CASRGQDRIEKLFF
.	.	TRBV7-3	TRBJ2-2	TGTGCCAGCAGCTTAGAGAGCACCGGGGAGCTGTTTTTT	CASSLESTGELFF
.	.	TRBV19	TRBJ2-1	TGTGCCAGTAGTAGTCGGGGGAGCTCCTACAATGAGCAGTTCTTC	CASSSRGSSYNEQFF
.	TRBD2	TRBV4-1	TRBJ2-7	TGCGCCAGCAGCCCCACGAGCGGGGGGGGCGACGAGCAGTACTTC	CASSPTSGGGDEQYF
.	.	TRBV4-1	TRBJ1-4	TGCGCCAGCAGCCAAGGGCAATCTAATGAAAAACTGTTTTTT	CASSQGQSNEKLFF
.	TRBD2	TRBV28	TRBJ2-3	TGTGCCAGCAGTTTATGGGGGACTAGCGGGAGCACAGATACGCAGTATTTT	CASSLWGTSGSTDTQYF
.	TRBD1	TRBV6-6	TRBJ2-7	TGTGCCATACGGACAGGGGCCACCTACGAGCAGTACTTC	CAIRTGATYEQYF
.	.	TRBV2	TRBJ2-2	TGTGCCAGCGACAGCGGTCCGAACACCGGGGAGCTGTTTTTT	CASDSGPNTGELFF
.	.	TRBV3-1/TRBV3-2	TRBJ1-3	TGTGCCAGCAGCCAACCGGGACTTGCGGGAAACACCATATATTTT	CASSQPGLAGNTIYF
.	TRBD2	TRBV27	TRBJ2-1	TGTGCCAGCAGATTGACTAGCGGGGGGGCCTACCACAATGAGCAGTTCTTC	CASRLTSGGAYHNEQFF
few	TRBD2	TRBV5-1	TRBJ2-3	TGCGCCAGCAGCTTAGCGGGAGCAGATACGCAGTATTTT	CASSLAGADTQYF